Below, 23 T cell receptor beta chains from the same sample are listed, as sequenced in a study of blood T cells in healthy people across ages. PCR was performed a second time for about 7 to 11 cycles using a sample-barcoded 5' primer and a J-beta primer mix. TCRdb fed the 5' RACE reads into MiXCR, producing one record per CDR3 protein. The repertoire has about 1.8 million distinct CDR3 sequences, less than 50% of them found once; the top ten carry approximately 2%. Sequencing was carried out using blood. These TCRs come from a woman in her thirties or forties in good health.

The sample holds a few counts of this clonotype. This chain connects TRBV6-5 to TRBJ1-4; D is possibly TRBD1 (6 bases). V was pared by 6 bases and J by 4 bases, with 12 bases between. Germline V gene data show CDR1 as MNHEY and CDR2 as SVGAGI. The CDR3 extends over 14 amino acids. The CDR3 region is CASRTSRGNEKLFF. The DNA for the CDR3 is TGTGCCAGCAGGACAAGCAGGGGTAATGAAAAACTGTTTTTT.

The CDR3 loop is CASSLAEGPYNEQFF. CDR3 in DNA: TGCGCCAGCAGCTTGGCCGAGGGGCCCTACAATGAGCAGTTCTTC. The chain employs TRBV5-1 and TRBJ2-1, with D possibly called TRBD1 or TRBD2 (5 bases each). Germline V gives CDR1 SGHRS, CDR2 YFSETQ. The CDR3 is made up of 15 amino acids. V was trimmed by 0 bases and J by 2 bases, leaving 9 bases between them.

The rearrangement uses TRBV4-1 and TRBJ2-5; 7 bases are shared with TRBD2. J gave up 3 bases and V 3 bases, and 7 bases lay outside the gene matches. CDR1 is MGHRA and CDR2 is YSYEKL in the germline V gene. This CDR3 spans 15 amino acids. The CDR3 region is CASSHPAGREETQYF. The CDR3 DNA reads TGCGCCAGCAGCCACCCCGCAGGGAGGGAAGAGACCCAGTACTTC.

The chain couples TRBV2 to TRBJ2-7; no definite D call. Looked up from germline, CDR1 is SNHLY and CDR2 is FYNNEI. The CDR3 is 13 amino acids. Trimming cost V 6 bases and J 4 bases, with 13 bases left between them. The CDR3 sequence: CASRGSPIYEQYF. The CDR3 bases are TGTGCCAGCAGGGGTTCCCCGATTTACGAGCAGTACTTC.

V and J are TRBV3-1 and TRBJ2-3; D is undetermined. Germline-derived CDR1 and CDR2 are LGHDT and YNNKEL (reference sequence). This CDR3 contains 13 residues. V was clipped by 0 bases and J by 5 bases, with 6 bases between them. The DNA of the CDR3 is TGTGCCAGCAGCCAAGATGAATTAGATACGCAGTATTTT. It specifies CASSQDELDTQYF.

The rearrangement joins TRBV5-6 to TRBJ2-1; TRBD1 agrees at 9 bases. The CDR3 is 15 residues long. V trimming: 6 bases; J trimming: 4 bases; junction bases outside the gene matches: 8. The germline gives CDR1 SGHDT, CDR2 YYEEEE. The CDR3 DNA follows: TGTGCCAGCACCACGGACAGGGGCTTGTACAATGAGCAGTTCTTC. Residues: CASTTDRGLYNEQFF.

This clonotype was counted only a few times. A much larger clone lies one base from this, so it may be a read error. The CDR3, as DNA: TGTGCCAGCAGTGGACTAGCGGGGGAAGAGACCCAGTACTTC. Protein sequence: CASSGLAGEETQYF. The chain carries TRBV6-6 and TRBJ2-5, with 13 bases lining up with TRBD2. The V and J ends lost 5 bases and 3 bases, in that order; junction bases with no gene match: 0. The CDR3 is 14 residues long. Germline V gene sequence: CDR1 MNHNY, CDR2 SVGAGI (reference sequence).

CDR3 sequence reads: CASSSQGTSDNEQFF. The CDR3 nucleotides read TGCGCCAGCAGCTCACAGGGTACGTCCGACAATGAGCAGTTCTTC. V usage is TRBV5-1 and J usage is TRBJ2-1; weak D call: TRBD1 (6 bases). CDR1 and CDR2 from the germline V gene are SGHRS and YFSETQ. Deletions cut 3 bases from V and 5 bases from J, with 15 bases between. This CDR3 is built from 15 residues.

CDR3 DNA: TGTGCCACCAGCAGAGACGGCGGGCCGATATATAATTCACCCCTCCACTTT. Its translation is CATSRDGGPIYNSPLHF. The rearrangement joins TRBV15 to TRBJ1-6, with no clear D. Trimming left V 0 bases short and J 4 bases short, with 13 bases between. The CDR3 is 17 residues long. CDR1 LNHNV and CDR2 YYDKDF come from the germline V gene (reference sequence).

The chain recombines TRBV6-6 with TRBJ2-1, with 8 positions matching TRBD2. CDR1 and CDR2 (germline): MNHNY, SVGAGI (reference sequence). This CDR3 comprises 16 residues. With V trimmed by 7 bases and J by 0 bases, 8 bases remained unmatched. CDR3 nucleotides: TGTGCCAGCACCGCTCGCGGGGGGAGCTCCTACAATGAGCAGTTCTTC. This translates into CASTARGGSSYNEQFF.

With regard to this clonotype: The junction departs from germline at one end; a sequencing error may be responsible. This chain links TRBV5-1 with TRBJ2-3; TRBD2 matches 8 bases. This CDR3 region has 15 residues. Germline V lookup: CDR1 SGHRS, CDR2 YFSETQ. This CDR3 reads CASNLVGGGTDTQYF. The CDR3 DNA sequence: TGCGCCAGCAACTTGGTCGGGGGGGGCACAGATACGCAGTATTTT.

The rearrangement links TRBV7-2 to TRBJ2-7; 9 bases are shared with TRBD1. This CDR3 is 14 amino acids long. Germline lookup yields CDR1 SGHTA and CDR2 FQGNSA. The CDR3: CVSVDRGKAYEQYF. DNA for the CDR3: TGTGTTTCGGTGGACAGGGGAAAGGCCTACGAGCAGTACTTC.

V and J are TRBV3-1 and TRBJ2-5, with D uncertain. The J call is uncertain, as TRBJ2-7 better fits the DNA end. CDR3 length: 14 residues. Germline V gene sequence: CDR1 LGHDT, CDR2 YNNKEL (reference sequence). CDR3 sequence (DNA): TGTGCCAGCAGCCAGGGCCAGCTTCCCTACGAGCAGTACTTC. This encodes CASSQGQLPYEQYF.

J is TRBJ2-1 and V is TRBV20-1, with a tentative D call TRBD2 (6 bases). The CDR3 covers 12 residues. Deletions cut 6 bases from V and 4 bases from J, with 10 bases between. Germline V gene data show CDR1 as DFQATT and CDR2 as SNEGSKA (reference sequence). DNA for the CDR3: TGCAGTGCCTCGGGGGATTACAATGAGCAGTTCTTC. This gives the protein CSASGDYNEQFF.

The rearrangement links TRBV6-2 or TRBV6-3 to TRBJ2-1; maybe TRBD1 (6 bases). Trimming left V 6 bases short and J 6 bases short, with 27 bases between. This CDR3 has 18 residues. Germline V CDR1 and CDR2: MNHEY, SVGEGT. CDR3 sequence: CASSDRLSGDNRGNEQFF. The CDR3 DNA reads TGTGCCAGCAGCGATCGCCTCTCCGGGGACAATAGGGGCAATGAGCAGTTCTTC.

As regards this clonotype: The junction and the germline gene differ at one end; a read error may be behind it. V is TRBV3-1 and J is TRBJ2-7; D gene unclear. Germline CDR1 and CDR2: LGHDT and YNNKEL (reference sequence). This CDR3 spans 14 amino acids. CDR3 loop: CASSQVRTSYEQYF. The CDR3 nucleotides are TGTGCCAGCAGTCAAGTGAGGACCTCCTACGAGCAGTACTTC.

The CDR3 sequence: CASSAERGYTF. The DNA of the CDR3 is TGTGCCAGCAGCGCGGAAAGGGGCTACACCTTC. The chain has TRBV7-2 and TRBJ1-2; no clear D. The germline V gene has CDR1 SGHTA and CDR2 FQGNSA. The V and J ends lost 5 bases and 8 bases respectively, with 9 bases between them. The CDR3 has 11 amino acids.

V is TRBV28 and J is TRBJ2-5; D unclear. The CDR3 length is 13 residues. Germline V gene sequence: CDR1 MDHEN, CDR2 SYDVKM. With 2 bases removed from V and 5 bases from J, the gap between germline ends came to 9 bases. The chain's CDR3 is CASSLIALETQYF. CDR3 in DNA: TGTGCCAGCAGTTTAATAGCTCTTGAGACCCAGTACTTC.

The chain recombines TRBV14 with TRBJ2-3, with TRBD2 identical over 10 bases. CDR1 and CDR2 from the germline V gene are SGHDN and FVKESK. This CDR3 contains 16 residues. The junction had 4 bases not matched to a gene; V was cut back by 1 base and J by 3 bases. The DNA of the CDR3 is TGTGCCAGCAGCCAAGGAGAACTAGCGGGGACAGATACGCAGTATTTT. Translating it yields CASSQGELAGTDTQYF. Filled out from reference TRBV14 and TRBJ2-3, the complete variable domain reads EAGVTQFPSHSVIEKGQTVTLRCDPISGHDNLYWYRRVMGKEIKFLLHFVKESKQDESGMPNNRFLAERTGGTYSTLKVQPAELEDSGVYFCASSQGELAGTDTQYFGPGTRLTVL.

The CDR3 coding sequence is TGTGCCAGCAGCGTAGAGCGGGGCAGGACTAACTATGGCTACACCTTC. It codes for CASSVERGRTNYGYTF. The rearrangement joins TRBV9 to TRBJ1-2; the D gene is possibly TRBD1 (5 bases). Germline values: CDR1 SGDLS, CDR2 YYNGEE. The CDR3 length is 16 residues. V gave up 0 bases and J gave up 0 bases, with 12 bases separating them.

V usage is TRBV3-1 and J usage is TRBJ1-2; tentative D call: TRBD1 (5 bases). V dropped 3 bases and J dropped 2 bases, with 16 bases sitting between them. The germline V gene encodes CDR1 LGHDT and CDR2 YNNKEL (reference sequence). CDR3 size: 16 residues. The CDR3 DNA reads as TGTGCCAGCAGCCAGACGGGACCGGGGTGGAACTATGGCTACACCTTC. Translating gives CASSQTGPGWNYGYTF.

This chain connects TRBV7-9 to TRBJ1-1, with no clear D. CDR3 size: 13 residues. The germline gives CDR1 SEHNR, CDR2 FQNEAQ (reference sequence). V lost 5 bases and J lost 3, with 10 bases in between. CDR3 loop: CASSGDMYTEAFF. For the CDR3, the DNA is TGTGCCAGCAGCGGCGACATGTACACTGAAGCTTTCTTT.

Here the CDR3 reads CSASTGFSYNEQFF. In DNA, the CDR3 is TGCAGTGCTTCCACGGGTTTCTCCTACAATGAGCAGTTCTTC. This rearrangement joins TRBV20-1 to TRBJ2-1; no reliable D call. Looked up from germline, CDR1 is DFQATT and CDR2 is SNEGSKA (reference sequence). V was shortened by 5 bases and J by 0 bases, with 11 bases between the two germline ends. CDR3 length equals 14 residues.